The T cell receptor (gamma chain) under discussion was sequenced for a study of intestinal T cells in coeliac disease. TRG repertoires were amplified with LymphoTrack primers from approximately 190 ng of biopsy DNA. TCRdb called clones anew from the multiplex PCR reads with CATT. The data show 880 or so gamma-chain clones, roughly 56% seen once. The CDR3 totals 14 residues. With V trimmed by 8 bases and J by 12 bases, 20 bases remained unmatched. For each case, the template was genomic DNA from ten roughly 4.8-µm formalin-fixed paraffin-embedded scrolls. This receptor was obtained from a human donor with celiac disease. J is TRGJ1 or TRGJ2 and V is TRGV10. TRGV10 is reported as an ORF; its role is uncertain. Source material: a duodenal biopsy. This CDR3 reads CAAWDPPRRATKLF. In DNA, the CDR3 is TGTGCTGCGTGGGACCCCCCCCGCAGGGCTACGAAACTCTTT.